A selection of T cell receptor beta chains follows, all from one sample in a study of molecular identifiers for immune sequencing clone quantification. MiXCR was run by TCRdb on the PCR reads, yielding one entry per CDR3 protein. This table holds fewer than 350,000 distinct CDR3 sequences, about 22% found once. The specimen sequenced was naive CD8+ T cells from blood, with Jurkat cell RNA spiked in. The source of these receptors is a human donor in good health. Some libraries in this study had Jurkat cell RNA spiked in. The conserved cysteine and the conserved F or W are not part of the CDR3 here. A D gene is named only where the DNA matches it firmly.

12	TRBJ1-1	TRBV5-1	.	ASSTSGRLTEAF
12	TRBJ2-3	TRBV7-3	.	ASSLVRDRDTQY
13	TRBJ2-7	TRBV10-3	.	AISESIRQAHEQY
13	TRBJ2-4	TRBV13	.	ASRTVFGVKNIQY
11	TRBJ2-7	TRBV7-2	.	ASSLGQLYEQY
16	TRBJ2-7	TRBV27	TRBD2	ASSFTTSGTPPVWEQY
13	TRBJ2-2	TRBV30	.	AWSVREWNTGELF
8	TRBJ1-2	TRBV29-1	.	SVAQGEPH
15	TRBJ2-5	TRBV28	TRBD2	ASSPTPALAGVETQY
11	TRBJ2-1	TRBV29-1	.	SVPAAGNNEQF
11	TRBJ2-3	TRBV4-1	.	ASSQVGLDTQY
12	TRBJ2-1	TRBV27	.	ASSLWLTNSEQF
13	TRBJ1-1	TRBV4-3	.	ASSQGVAGNTEAF
15	TRBJ2-2	TRBV4-3	TRBD2	ASSQELAGANTGELF
15	TRBJ2-5	TRBV14	TRBD2	ASSQELPGLAAGTQY
14	TRBJ2-3	TRBV28	.	ASSSVDSSPTDTQY
13	TRBJ1-5	TRBV15	.	ATSSSRGPNQPQH
14	TRBJ2-3	TRBV5-1	TRBD2	ASSPRLAGGSDTQY
15	TRBJ2-3	TRBV27	TRBD2	ASSLFLVSGVTDTQY
11	TRBJ2-7	TRBV14	.	ASSPVGTYEQY
14	TRBJ2-7	TRBV9	TRBD2	ASSVGGLAGIYEQY
9	TRBJ2-7	TRBV2	.	ATLLLYEQY
11	TRBJ2-2	TRBV30	.	AWMPANTGELF
16	TRBJ1-1	TRBV6-5	.	AGRSEWGGFTKNTEAF
11	TRBJ1-2	TRBV29-1	.	SAKGGFDYGYT
11	TRBJ2-2	TRBV29-1	.	SVSDSNTGELF
12	TRBJ1-2	TRBV7-9	TRBD1	ASSLGTGSNGYT
11	TRBJ1-1	TRBV7-8	.	ASSRSSITEAF
13	TRBJ1-1	TRBV7-2	TRBD1	ASSPLQGRGTEAF
11	TRBJ1-1	TRBV4-1	.	ASKSPPYTEAF
13	TRBJ2-2	TRBV6-2/TRBV6-3	.	ASSWTGLNTGELF
18	TRBJ2-3	TRBV28	TRBD2	ASRPPPWTSGRAGADTQY
14	TRBJ1-1	TRBV2	TRBD1	ASSEAAGQGGTEAF
15	TRBJ2-7	TRBV2	TRBD2	ASREGTSGKRWYEQY
13	TRBJ2-5	TRBV19	TRBD1	ASSMGDRGPATQY
13	TRBJ1-1	TRBV29-1	TRBD1	SVELQDRVGTEAF
13	TRBJ2-2	TRBV27	.	ASSSILSPTGELF
13	TRBJ2-5	TRBV29-1	.	SVDFGIGSQETQY
14	TRBJ2-3	TRBV20-1	TRBD1	SARDLTGARTDTQY
11	TRBJ2-3	TRBV6-4	TRBD2	ASSRGGGDTQY